Shown below are 2 T cell receptor beta chains from a single sample sequenced in a study of control samples from healthy donors and cancer patients. Assay used: immunoSEQ multiplex PCR; TCRdb lists only in-frame clones, some missing. The sample consists of about 76,000 clones, roughly nine tenths of them appearing once. Material for sequencing was PBMCs. The source is a woman in her fifties or sixties with colorectal cancer.

The gene calls are TRBV7-2 and TRBJ1-1, with a tentative D call TRBD1 (5 bases). The V end was cut by 2 bases, the J end by 11 bases, with 12 bases between. CDR1 SGHTA and CDR2 FQGNSA come from the germline V gene. The CDR3 runs to 12 residues. The CDR3 DNA reads as TGTGCCAGCAGCTTATTAGGGGCCGTTGCTTTCTTT. This gives the protein CASSLLGAVAFF.

A single count supports this clone. This chain connects TRBV6-5 to TRBJ2-1; D is possibly TRBD1 (5 bases). V was pared by 6 bases and J by 3 bases, with 9 bases between. Germline loops: CDR1 MNHEY, CDR2 SVGAGI. The CDR3 contains 13 residues. This CDR3 reads CASSQGFYNEQFF. CDR3 DNA sequence: TGTGCCAGCAGCCAGGGCTTCTACAATGAGCAGTTCTTC.